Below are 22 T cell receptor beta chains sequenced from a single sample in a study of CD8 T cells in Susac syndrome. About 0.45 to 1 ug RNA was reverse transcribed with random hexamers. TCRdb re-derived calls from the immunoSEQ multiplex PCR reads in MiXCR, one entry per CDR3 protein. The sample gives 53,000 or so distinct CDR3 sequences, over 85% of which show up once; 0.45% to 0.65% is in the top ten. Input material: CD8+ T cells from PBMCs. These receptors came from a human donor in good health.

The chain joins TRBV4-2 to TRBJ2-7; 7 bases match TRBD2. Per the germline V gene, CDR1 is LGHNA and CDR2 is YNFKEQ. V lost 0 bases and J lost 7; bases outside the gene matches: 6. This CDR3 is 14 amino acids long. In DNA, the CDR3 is TGTGCCAGCAGCCAAGATCCCTCAGCGGGGGAGCAGTACTTC. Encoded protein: CASSQDPSAGEQYF.

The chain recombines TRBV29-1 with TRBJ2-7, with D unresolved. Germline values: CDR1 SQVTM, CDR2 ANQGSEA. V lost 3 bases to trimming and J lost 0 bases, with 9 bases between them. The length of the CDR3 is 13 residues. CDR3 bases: TGCAGCGTTGAGGTCACGAACTCCTACGAGCAGTACTTC. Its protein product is CSVEVTNSYEQYF.

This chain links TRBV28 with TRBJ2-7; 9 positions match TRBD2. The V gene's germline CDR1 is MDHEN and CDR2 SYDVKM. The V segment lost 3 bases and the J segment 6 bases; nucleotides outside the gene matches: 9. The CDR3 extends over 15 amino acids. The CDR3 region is CASSFVGTSPAEQYF. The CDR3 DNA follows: TGTGCCAGCAGTTTTGTCGGGACTAGCCCCGCCGAGCAGTACTTC. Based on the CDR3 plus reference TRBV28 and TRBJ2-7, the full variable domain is DVKVTQSSRYLVKRTGEKVFLECVQDMDHENMFWYRQDPGLGLRLIYFSYDVKMKEKGDIPEGYSVSREKKERFSLILESASTNQTSMYLCASSFVGTSPAEQYFGPGTRLTVT.

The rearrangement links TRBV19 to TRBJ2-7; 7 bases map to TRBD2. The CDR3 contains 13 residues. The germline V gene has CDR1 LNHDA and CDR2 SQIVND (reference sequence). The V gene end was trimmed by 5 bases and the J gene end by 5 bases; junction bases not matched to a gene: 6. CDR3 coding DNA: TGTGCCAGTAGTGCCGGGACTATTAACGAGCAGTACTTC. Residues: CASSAGTINEQYF.

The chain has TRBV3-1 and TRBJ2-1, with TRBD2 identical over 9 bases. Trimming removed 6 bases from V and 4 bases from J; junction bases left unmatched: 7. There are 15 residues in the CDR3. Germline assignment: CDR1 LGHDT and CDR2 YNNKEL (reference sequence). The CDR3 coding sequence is TGTGCCAGCAGATATTCTAGCGGGGCTTACAATGAGCAGTTCTTC. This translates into CASRYSSGAYNEQFF.

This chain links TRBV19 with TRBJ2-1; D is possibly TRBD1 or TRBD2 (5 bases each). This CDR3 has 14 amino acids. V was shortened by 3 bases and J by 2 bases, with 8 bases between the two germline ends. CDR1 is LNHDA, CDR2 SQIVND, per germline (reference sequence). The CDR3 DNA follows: TGTGCCAGTAGTATGGGGACCCCCTACAATGAGCAGTTCTTC. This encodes CASSMGTPYNEQFF.

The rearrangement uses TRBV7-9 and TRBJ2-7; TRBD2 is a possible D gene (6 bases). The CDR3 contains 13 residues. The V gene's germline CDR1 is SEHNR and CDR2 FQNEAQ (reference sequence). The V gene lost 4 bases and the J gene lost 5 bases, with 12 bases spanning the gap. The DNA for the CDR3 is TGTGCCAGCAGCTCTGGAGGAGGGAACGAGCAGTACTTC. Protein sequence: CASSSGGGNEQYF.

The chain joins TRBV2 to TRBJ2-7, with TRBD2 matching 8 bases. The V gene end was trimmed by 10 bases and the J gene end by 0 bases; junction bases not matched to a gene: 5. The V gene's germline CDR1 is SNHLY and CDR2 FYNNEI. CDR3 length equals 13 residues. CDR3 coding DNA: TGTGCCATGACTAGCGACAGCTCCTACGAGCAGTACTTC. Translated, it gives CAMTSDSSYEQYF.

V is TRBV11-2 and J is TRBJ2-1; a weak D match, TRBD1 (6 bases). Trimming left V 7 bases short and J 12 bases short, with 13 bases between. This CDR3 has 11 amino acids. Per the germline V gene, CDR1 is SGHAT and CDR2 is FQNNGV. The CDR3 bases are TGTGCCAGCACCACAGGGATGGGGCAGTTCTTC. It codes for CASTTGMGQFF.

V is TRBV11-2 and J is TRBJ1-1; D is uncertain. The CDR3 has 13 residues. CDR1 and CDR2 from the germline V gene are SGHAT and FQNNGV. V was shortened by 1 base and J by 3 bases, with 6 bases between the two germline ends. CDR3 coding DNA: TGTGCCAGCAGCTTAGTAAGGGACACTGAAGCTTTCTTT. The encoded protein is CASSLVRDTEAFF.

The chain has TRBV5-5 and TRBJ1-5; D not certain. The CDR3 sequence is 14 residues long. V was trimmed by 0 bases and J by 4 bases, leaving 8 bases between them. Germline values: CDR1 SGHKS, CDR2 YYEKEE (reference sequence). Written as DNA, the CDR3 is TGTGCCAGCAGCTTGGTAGGTGAGAATCAGCCCCAGCATTTT. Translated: CASSLVGENQPQHF.

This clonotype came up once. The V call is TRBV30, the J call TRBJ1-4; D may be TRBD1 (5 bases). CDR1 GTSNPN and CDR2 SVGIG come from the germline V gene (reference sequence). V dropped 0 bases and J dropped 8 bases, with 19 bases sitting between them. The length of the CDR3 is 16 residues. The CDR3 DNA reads TGTGCCTGGAGTGTACTTTTGGGGGATGCTGAGGAAAAACTGTTTTTT. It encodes CAWSVLLGDAEEKLFF.

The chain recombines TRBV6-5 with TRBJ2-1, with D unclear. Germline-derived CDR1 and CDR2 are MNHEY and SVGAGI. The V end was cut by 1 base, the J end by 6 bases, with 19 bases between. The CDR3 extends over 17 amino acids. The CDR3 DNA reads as TGTGCCAGCAGTTACTTATTTGAGACCACCCCCGGCAATGAGCAGTTCTTC. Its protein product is CASSYLFETTPGNEQFF.

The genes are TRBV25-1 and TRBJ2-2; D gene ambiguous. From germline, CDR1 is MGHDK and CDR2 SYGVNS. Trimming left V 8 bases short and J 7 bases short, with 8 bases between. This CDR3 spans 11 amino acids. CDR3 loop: CASGRSGELFF. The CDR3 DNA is TGTGCCAGCGGCCGAAGCGGGGAGCTGTTTTTT. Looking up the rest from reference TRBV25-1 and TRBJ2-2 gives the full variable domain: EADIYQTPRYLVIGTGKKITLECSQTMGHDKMYWYQQDPGMELHLIHYSYGVNSTEKGDLSSESTVSRIRTEHFPLTLESARPSHTSQYLCASGRSGELFFGEGSRLTVL.

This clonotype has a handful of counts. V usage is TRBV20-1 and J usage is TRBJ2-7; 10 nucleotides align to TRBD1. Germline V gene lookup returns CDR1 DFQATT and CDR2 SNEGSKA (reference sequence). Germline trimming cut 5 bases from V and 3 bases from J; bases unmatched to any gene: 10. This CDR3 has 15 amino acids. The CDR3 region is CSAGQGVNLNYEQYF. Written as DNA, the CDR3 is TGCAGTGCTGGACAGGGGGTAAATTTAAACTACGAGCAGTACTTC.

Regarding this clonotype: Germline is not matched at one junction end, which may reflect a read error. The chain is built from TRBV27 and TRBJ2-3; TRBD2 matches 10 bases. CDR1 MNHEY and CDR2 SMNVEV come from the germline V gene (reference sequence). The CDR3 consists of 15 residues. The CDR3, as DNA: TGTGCCAGCGGGTCACTAGCGGGATACGTAGATACGCAGTTTTTT. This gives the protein CASGSLAGYVDTQFF.

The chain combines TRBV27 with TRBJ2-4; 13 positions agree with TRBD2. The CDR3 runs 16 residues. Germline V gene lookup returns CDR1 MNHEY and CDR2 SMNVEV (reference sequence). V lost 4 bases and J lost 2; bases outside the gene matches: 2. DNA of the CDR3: TGTGCCAGCAGTTCGGGACTAGCGGGAACCAAAAACATTCAGTACTTC. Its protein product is CASSSGLAGTKNIQYF.

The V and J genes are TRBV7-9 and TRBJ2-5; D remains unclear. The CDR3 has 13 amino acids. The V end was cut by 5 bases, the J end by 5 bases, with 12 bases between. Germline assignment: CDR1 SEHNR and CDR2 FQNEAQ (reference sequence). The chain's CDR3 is CASSHGFRETQYF. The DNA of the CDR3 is TGTGCCAGCAGCCATGGGTTTCGTGAGACCCAGTACTTC.

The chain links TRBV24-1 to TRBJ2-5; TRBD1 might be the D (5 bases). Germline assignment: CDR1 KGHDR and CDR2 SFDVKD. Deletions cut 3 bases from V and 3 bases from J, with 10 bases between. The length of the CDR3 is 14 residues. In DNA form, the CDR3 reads TGTGCCACCAGTGATCCCGACAGAGAAGAGACCCAGTACTTC. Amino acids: CATSDPDREETQYF.

In nucleotides, the CDR3 is TGCAGCGTGAAGGTAGACCTCCGGGTGACGCAGTATTTT. It specifies CSVKVDLRVTQYF. The chain is built from TRBV29-1 and TRBJ2-3, with D unclear. The germline V gene encodes CDR1 SQVTM and CDR2 ANQGSEA. V gave up 6 bases and J gave up 9 bases, with 19 bases separating them. The CDR3 consists of 13 residues.

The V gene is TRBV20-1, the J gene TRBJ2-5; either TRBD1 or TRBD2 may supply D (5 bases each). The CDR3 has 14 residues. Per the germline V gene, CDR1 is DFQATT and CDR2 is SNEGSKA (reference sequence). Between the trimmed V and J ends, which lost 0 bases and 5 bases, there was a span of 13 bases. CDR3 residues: CSARDAKGTETQYF. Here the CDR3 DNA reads TGCAGTGCTAGAGATGCGAAGGGGACGGAGACCCAGTACTTC.

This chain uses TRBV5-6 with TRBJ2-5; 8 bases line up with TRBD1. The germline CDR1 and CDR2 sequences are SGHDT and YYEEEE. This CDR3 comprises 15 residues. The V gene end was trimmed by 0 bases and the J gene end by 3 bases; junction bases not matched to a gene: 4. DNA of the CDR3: TGTGCCAGCAGCTTGGCCCGGACAGGGAAAGAGACCCAGTACTTC. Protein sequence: CASSLARTGKETQYF.